The clone carrying this T cell receptor beta chain has more than one count but fewer than ten. MiXCR was run by TCRdb on the RT-PCR reads, yielding one entry per CDR3 protein. The data show over 650,000 distinct CDR3 sequences, with under 20% seen just once and roughly a tenth held by the top ten. This sample is drawn from a study of response to subunit inactivated influenza vaccine. This CDR3 has 13 amino acids. The germline V gene has CDR1 SGHTA and CDR2 FQGTGA. The ends were cut back, 0 bases at V and 10 bases at J, with 12 bases in the middle. V usage is TRBV7-3 and J usage is TRBJ1-1; a weak D match, TRBD1 (6 bases). The clonotype was recovered from a man over 45 who received an inactivated influenza vaccine. The sequencing used PBMCs from blood, collected 4 to 6 days after vaccination. The CDR3 sequence is CASSLTKRGGAFF. CDR3 nucleotide sequence: TGTGCCAGCAGCTTAACGAAGAGGGGGGGAGCTTTCTTT.